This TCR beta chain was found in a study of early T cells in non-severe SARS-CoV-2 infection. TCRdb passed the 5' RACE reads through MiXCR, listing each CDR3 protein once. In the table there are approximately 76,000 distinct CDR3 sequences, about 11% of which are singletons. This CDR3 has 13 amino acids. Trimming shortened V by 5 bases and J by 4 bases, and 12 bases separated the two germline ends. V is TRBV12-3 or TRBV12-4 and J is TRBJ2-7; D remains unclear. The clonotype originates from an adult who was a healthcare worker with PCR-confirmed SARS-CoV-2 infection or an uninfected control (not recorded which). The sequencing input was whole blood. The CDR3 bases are TGTGCCAGCAGTCGACCTGAGCTTTACGAGCAGTACTTC. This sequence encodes CASSRPELYEQYF.